What follows is one T cell receptor beta chain and its context. The data were produced by immunoSEQ multiplex PCR, yet TCRdb's version contains in-frame clones alone and is incomplete. The sample carries about 68,000 clones, more than 70% recorded once. The data originate from a study of chemoradiotherapy in HPV16-positive cancers. Trimming took off 11 bases at V and 5 bases at J, with 10 bases between the two ends. Germline loops: CDR1 MNHNS, CDR2 SASEGT. The CDR3 consists of 11 residues. The rearrangement joins TRBV6-1 to TRBJ2-1, with D unresolved. The starting material was blood, obtained from a patient who underwent chemoradiotherapy. This receptor was taken from a human donor with HPV-associated anogenital cancer. In DNA, the CDR3 is TGTGCCCTTGCCCCGAACAATGAGCAGTTCTTC. It codes for CALAPNNEQFF.